This TCR beta chain was sequenced in a study of chemoradiotherapy in HPV16-positive cancers. This clone was observed a single time. Its matching antigen is unknown. The study's findings and limits: HPV-responsive T-cell expansion during chemoradiotherapy was linked to improved recurrence-free survival in HPV16-positive patients. During treatment, candidate HPV-specific clones and E7-related motifs expanded in tumor.

Some clones are missing from TCRdb's copy, which holds only in-frame ones; the method was immunoSEQ multiplex PCR. The repertoire has approximately 30,000 clones, around 86% of them found once; the top ten carry approximately 2.3%. CDR1 SGHAT and CDR2 FQNNGV come from the germline V gene. V was pared by 1 base and J by 6 bases, with 5 bases of the junction left unmatched. This CDR3 comprises 14 residues. The sequenced sample was blood, obtained from a patient who underwent chemoradiotherapy. This chain uses TRBV11-2 with TRBJ2-7; TRBD2 matches at 8 bases. The receptor comes from a human donor with HPV-associated anogenital cancer. The CDR3 spells CASSLAGGLGEQYF. The CDR3 DNA reads TGTGCCAGCAGCTTAGCGGGGGGGCTTGGCGAGCAGTACTTC. The variable domain in full, completed from reference TRBV11-2 and TRBJ2-7, reads EAGVAQSPRYKIIEKRQSVAFWCNPISGHATLYWYQQILGQGPKLLIQFQNNGVVDDSQLPKDRFSAERLKGVDSTLKIQPAKLEDSAVYLCASSLAGGLGEQYFGPGTRLTVT.